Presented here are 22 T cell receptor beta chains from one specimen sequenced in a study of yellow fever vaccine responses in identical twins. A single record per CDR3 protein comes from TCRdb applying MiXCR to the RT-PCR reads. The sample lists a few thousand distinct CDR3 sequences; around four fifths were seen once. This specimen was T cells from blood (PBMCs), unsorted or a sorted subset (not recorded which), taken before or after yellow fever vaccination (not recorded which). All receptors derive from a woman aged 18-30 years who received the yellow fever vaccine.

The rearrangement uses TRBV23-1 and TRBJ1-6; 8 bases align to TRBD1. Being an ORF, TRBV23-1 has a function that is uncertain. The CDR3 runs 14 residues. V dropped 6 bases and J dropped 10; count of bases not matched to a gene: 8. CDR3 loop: CASRLTGDDSPLHF. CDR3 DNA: TGCGCCAGCAGATTGACAGGGGATGACTCACCCCTCCACTTT.

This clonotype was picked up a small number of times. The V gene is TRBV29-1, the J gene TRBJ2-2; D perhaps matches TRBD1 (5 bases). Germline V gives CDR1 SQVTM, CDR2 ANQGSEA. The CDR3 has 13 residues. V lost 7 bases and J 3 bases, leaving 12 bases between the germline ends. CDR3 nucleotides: TGCAGCGGATCAGGGCGGCACACCGGGGAGCTGTTTTTT. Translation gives CSGSGRHTGELFF.

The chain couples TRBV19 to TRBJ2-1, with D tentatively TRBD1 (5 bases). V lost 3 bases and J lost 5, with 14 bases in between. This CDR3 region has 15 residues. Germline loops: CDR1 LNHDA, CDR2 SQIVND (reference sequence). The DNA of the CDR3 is TGTGCCAGTAGTATCGTGGAGACAGCAAACAATGAGCAGTTCTTC. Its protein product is CASSIVETANNEQFF.

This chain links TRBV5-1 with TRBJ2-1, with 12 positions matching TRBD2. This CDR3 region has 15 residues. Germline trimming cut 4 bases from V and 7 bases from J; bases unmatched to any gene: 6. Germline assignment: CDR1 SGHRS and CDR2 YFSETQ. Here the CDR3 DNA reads TGCGCCAGCAGCCAGACTAGCGGGAGCGGGAATGAGCAGTTCTTC. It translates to CASSQTSGSGNEQFF.

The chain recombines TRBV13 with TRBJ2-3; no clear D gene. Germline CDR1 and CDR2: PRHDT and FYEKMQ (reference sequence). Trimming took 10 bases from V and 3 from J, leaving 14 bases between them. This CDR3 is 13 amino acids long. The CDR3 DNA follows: TGTGCCACAAAAGGCCAAATTACAGATACGCAGTATTTT. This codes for CATKGQITDTQYF.

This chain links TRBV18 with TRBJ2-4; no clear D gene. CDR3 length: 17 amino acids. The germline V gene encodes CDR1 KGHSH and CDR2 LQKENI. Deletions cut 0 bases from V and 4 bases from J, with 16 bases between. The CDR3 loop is CASSPPSASIGKNIQYF. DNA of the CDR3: TGTGCCAGCTCACCACCGTCAGCCTCCATAGGAAAAAACATTCAGTACTTC. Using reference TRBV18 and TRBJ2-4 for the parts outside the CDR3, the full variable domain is NAGVMQNPRHLVRRRGQEARLRCSPMKGHSHVYWYRQLPEEGLKFMVYLQKENIIDESGMPKERFSAEFPKEGPSILRIQQVVRGDSAAYFCASSPPSASIGKNIQYFGAGTRLSVL.

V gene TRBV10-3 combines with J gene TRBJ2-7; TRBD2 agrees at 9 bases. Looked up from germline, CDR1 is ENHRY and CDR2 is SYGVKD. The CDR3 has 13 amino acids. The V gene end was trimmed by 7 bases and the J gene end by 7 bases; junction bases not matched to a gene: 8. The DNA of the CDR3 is TGTGCCATCACAGGGACTAGCTCACAGGAGCAGTACTTC. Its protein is CAITGTSSQEQYF.

CDR3 sequence: CAVRGQETQYF. CDR3 bases: TGTGCCGTTAGGGGGCAAGAGACCCAGTACTTC. The V gene is TRBV11-1, the J gene TRBJ2-5; D may be TRBD1 (6 bases). The length of the CDR3 is 11 residues. Germline CDR1 is SGHAT and CDR2 is FQDESV (reference sequence). With 11 bases removed from V and 2 bases from J, the gap between germline ends came to 9 bases.

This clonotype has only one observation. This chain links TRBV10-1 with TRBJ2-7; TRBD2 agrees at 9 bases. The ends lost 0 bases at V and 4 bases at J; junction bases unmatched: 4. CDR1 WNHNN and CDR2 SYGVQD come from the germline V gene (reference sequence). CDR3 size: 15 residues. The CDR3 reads CASSESGLADYEQYF. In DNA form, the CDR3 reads TGCGCCAGCAGTGAGTCGGGACTAGCAGATTACGAGCAGTACTTC.

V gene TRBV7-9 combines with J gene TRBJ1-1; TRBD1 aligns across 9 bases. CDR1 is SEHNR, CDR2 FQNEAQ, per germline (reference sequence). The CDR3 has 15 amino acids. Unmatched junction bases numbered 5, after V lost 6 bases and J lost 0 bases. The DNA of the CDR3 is TGTGCCAGCAGACCTACAGGGGGCATGAACACTGAAGCTTTCTTT. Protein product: CASRPTGGMNTEAFF.

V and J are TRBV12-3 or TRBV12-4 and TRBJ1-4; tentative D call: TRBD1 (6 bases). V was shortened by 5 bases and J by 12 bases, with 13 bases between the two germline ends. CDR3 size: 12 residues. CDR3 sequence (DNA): TGTGCCAGCAGTATCCGCAGGGGCGAACTGTTTTTT. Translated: CASSIRRGELFF.

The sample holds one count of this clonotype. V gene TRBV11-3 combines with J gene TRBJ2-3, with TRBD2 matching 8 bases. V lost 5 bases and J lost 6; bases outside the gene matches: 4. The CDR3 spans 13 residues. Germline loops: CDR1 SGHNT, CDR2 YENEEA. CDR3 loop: CASSRGLGDTQYF. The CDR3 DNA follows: TGTGCCAGCAGCCGGGGACTAGGGGATACGCAGTATTTT. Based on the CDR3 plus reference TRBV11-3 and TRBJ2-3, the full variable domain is EAGVVQSPRYKIIEKKQPVAFWCNPISGHNTLYWYLQNLGQGPELLIRYENEEAVDDSQLPKDRFSAERLKGVDSTLKIQPAELGDSAVYLCASSRGLGDTQYFGPGTRLTVL.

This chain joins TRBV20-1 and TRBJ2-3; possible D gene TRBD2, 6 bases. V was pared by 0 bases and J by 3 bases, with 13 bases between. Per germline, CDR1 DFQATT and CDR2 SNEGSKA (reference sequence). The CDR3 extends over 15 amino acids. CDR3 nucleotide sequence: TGCAGTGCTAGAGATCTCGGCGGGACGACAGATACGCAGTATTTT. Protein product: CSARDLGGTTDTQYF.

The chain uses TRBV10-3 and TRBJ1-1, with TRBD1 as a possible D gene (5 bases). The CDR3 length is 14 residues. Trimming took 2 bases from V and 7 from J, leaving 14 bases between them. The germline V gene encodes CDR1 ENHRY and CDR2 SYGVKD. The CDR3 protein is CAISEQVRDGEAFF. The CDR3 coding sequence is TGTGCCATCAGTGAGCAGGTCCGGGACGGTGAAGCTTTCTTT.

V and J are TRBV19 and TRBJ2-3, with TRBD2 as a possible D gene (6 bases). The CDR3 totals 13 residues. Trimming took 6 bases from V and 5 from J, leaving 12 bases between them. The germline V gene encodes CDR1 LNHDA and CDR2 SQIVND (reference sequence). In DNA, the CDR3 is TGTGCCAGTAGATTAGCAGCGGGAGATACGCAGTATTTT. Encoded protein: CASRLAAGDTQYF.

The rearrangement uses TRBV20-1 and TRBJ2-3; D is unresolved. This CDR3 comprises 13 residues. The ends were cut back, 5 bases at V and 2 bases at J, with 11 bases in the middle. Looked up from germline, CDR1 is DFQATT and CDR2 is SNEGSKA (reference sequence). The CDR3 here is CSARGTLTDTQYF. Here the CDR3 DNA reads TGCAGTGCTCGAGGCACCCTCACAGATACGCAGTATTTT.

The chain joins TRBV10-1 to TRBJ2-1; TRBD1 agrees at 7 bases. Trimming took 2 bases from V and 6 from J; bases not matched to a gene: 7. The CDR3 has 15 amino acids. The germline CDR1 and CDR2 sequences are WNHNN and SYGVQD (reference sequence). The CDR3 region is CASSESSGGPNEQFF. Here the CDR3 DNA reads TGCGCCAGCAGTGAGAGCTCAGGGGGTCCCAATGAGCAGTTCTTC.

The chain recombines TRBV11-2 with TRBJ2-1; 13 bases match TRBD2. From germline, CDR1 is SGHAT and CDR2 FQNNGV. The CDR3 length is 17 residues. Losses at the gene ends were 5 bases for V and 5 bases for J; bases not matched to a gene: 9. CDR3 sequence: CASSRRLAGGLNNEQFF. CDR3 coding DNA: TGTGCCAGCAGCCGACGACTAGCGGGAGGACTCAACAATGAGCAGTTCTTC. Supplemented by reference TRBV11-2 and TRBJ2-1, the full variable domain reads EAGVAQSPRYKIIEKRQSVAFWCNPISGHATLYWYQQILGQGPKLLIQFQNNGVVDDSQLPKDRFSAERLKGVDSTLKIQPAKLEDSAVYLCASSRRLAGGLNNEQFFGPGTRLTVL.

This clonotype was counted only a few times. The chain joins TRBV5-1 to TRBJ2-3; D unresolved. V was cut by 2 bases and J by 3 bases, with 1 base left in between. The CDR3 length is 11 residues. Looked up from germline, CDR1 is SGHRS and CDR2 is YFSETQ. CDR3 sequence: CASSLTDTQYF. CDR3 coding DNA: TGCGCCAGCAGCTTAACAGATACGCAGTATTTT.

CDR3 residues: CASSSGGQETQYF. The CDR3, as DNA: TGCGCCAGCAGCTCAGGGGGCCAAGAGACCCAGTACTTC. The chain recombines TRBV5-1 with TRBJ2-5; 7 bases are shared with TRBD1. The CDR3 contains 13 residues. With 3 bases clipped from V and 1 base from J, the junction kept 0 bases outside the gene matches. The germline V gene encodes CDR1 SGHRS and CDR2 YFSETQ.

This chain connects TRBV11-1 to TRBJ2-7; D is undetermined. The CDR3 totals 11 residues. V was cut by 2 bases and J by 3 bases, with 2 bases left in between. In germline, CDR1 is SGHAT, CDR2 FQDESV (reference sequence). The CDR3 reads CASSLHYEQYF. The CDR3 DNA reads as TGTGCCAGCAGCTTACACTACGAGCAGTACTTC. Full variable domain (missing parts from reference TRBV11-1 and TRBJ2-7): EAEVAQSPRYKITEKSQAVAFWCDPISGHATLYWYRQILGQGPELLVQFQDESVVDDSQLPKDRFSAERLKGVDSTLKIQPAELGDSAMYLCASSLHYEQYFGPGTRLTVT.

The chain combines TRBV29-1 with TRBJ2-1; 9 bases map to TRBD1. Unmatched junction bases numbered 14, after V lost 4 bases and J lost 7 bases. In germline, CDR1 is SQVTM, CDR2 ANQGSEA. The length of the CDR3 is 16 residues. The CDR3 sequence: CSVASGDRGAENEQFF. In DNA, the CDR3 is TGCAGCGTTGCTTCGGGTGACAGGGGGGCGGAGAATGAGCAGTTCTTC.